A single sample is the source of the 8 T cell receptor beta chains below, sequenced in a study of T-cell reconstitution after alpha-beta-depleted transplantation in children. Unique molecular identifiers were incorporated when the TCRbeta library was constructed. MiXCR, applied by TCRdb to the PCR reads, yields one record per CDR3 protein. This sample has some 240,000 distinct CDR3 sequences, with around 9.7% found just once. The sequencing used PBMCs from the stem cell graft donor, collected from the stem cell graft. These receptors were taken from a human donor who donated a stem cell graft to a child with SCID.

Many counts were recorded for this clonotype. The genes are TRBV20-1 and TRBJ2-1; D is ambiguous. V gave up 3 bases and J gave up 1 base, with 10 bases separating them. CDR1 and CDR2 (germline): DFQATT, SNEGSKA (reference sequence). This CDR3 has 14 residues. CDR3 DNA: TGCAGTGCTAGTGACCCCCTATCCTACAATGAGCAGTTCTTC. It yields the protein CSASDPLSYNEQFF.

This clonotype was counted many times. In DNA form, the CDR3 reads TGTGCCAGCAGCCCATTTTCCCTAGGACTAGCGGGGGGCCGAGATACGCAGTATTTT. Protein product: CASSPFSLGLAGGRDTQYF. V is TRBV7-3 and J is TRBJ2-3; 14 positions match TRBD2. CDR3 length: 19 residues. Trimming removed 5 bases from V and 5 bases from J; junction bases left unmatched: 15. Per the germline V gene, CDR1 is SGHTA and CDR2 is FQGTGA.

This CDR3 is CSAGLPQEQETQYF. As DNA, the CDR3 is TGCAGTGCAGGACTCCCCCAGGAACAAGAGACCCAGTACTTC. The rearrangement links TRBV20-1 to TRBJ2-5; D is possibly TRBD2 (5 bases). Trimming stripped 6 bases from V and 2 bases from J, with 16 bases between. Germline V lookup: CDR1 DFQATT, CDR2 SNEGSKA (reference sequence). The CDR3 is made up of 14 amino acids.

This clonotype has just a few counts. One junction end does not reproduce the germline sequence, and a read error may be involved. The chain links TRBV3-1 to TRBJ2-2, with 8 positions matching TRBD1. This CDR3 spans 15 amino acids. CDR1 is LGHDT and CDR2 is YNNKEL in the germline V gene (reference sequence). CDR3 protein: CASCQLYRGTGELFF. The DNA of the CDR3 is TGTGCCAGCTGCCAACTCTACAGGGGGACCGGGGAGCTGTTTTTT.

Concerning this clonotype: This may come from a read error, since a much larger clone is one base off. V gene TRBV20-1 combines with J gene TRBJ1-6; TRBD1 is a possible D gene (6 bases). The CDR3 has 14 amino acids. Per germline, CDR1 DFQATT and CDR2 SNEGSKA (reference sequence). The ends were cut back, 1 base at V and 10 bases at J, with 14 bases in the middle. CDR3 sequence: CSARGNRTVSPLHF. The CDR3 DNA follows: TGCAGTGCTAGAGGGAACCGGACAGTATCACCCCTCCACTTT.

This clonotype has a count of ten or more. This rearrangement joins TRBV25-1 to TRBJ2-7; D not resolved. The CDR3 has 11 residues. V was shortened by 5 bases and J by 4 bases, with 6 bases between the two germline ends. Looked up from germline, CDR1 is MGHDK and CDR2 is SYGVNS. In DNA, the CDR3 is TGTGCCAGCAGTCTCAAGTACGAGCAGTACTTC. As protein: CASSLKYEQYF.

In this sample, this clonotype turned up a few times. V and J are TRBV6-5 and TRBJ2-2; tentative D call: TRBD1 (5 bases). Trimming shortened V by 0 bases and J by 3 bases, and 5 bases separated the two germline ends. Looked up from germline, CDR1 is MNHEY and CDR2 is SVGAGI. This CDR3 comprises 14 residues. This CDR3 reads CASSYSGDTGELFF. For the CDR3, the DNA is TGTGCCAGCAGTTACTCAGGGGACACCGGGGAGCTGTTTTTT.

There are many counts of this clonotype. The chain employs TRBV28 and TRBJ2-7; 7 positions match TRBD2. Germline values: CDR1 MDHEN, CDR2 SYDVKM. Losses at the gene ends were 5 bases for V and 6 bases for J; bases not matched to a gene: 4. There are 12 residues in the CDR3. DNA of the CDR3: TGTGCCAGCAGTAGACTAGCAGGCGAGCAGTACTTC. Translation gives CASSRLAGEQYF.